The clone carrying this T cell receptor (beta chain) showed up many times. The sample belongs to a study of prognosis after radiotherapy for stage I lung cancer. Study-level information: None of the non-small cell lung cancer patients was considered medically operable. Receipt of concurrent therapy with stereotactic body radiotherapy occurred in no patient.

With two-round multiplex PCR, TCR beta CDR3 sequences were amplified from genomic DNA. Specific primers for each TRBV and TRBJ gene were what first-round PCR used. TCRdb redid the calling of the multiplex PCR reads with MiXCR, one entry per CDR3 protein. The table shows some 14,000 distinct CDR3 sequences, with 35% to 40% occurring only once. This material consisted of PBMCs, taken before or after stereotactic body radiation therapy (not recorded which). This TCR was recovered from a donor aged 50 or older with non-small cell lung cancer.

The CDR3 here is CASSHELYSNQPQHF. The DNA for the CDR3 is TGCGCCAGCAGCCACGAGTTGTATAGCAATCAGCCCCAGCATTTT. J is TRBJ1-5 and V is TRBV4-1; D gene unclear. Per the germline V gene, CDR1 is MGHRA and CDR2 is YSYEKL. V lost 3 bases and J lost 0, with 9 bases in between. CDR3 length equals 15 residues.